The rows below give T cell receptor beta chains drawn from one sample of a study of cytomegalovirus exposure and HLA in healthy donors. Using immunoSEQ multiplex PCR, the repertoire was profiled, and TCRdb retains in-frame clones only, with some absent. Of 95,000 to 150,000 clones listed, 17% are singletons. Material: PBMCs. These receptors originate from a female donor in good health and CMV-seropositive. Both conserved end residues are part of each CDR3. The D gene is left open where the match is weak. Size is omitted from some rows. Given values are once, few, many or a class for expanded clones.

TRBD1,TRBV6-5,few,TRBJ1-2,TGTGCCAGCACTAAGCTACAGGGGATAACTTATGGCTACACCTTC,CASTKLQGITYGYTF
.,TRBV5-4,.,TRBJ2-7,TGTGCCAGCAGCTCCTCCACTCTACTAGTGTACGAGCAGTACTTC,CASSSSTLLVYEQYF
TRBD1,TRBV15,.,TRBJ1-5,TGTGCCACCAGCAGAGAACCTTGGGGGACAGGGGGGGAAAATAGCAATCAGCCCCAGCATTTT,CATSREPWGTGGENSNQPQHF
.,TRBV7-7,.,TRBJ1-3,TGTGCCAGCAGCCAGGACAGAGGGAACACCATATATTTT,CASSQDRGNTIYF
.,TRBV11-2,few,TRBJ2-3,TGTGCCAGCAGCTTAGTTCCGGGGAGCACAGATACGCAGTATTTT,CASSLVPGSTDTQYF
TRBD1,TRBV4-3,.,TRBJ1-2,TGCGCCAGCAGCCAACCTCGAGGGACAGGTCTCTATGGCTACACCTTC,CASSQPRGTGLYGYTF
TRBD1,TRBV7-2,.,TRBJ2-7,TGTGCCAGCAGCTCTGACAGGGGCCGGCAGTACTTC,CASSSDRGRQYF
TRBD1,TRBV6-5,.,TRBJ2-7,TGTGCCAGCAGTTACTCGGGACAGGGGACCCCCTACGAGCAGTACTTC,CASSYSGQGTPYEQYF
.,TRBV6-5,.,TRBJ2-7,TGTGCCAGCAGTCCCCGGGGCTACGAGCAGTACTTC,CASSPRGYEQYF
TRBD2,TRBV6-5,few,TRBJ2-3,TGTGCCAGCAGTTCTAGCGGGAGTTCCACAGATACGCAGTATTTT,CASSSSGSSTDTQYF
TRBD2,TRBV5-1,.,TRBJ2-1,TGCGCCAGCAGCTTCTTTAGCGGGGGTTACAATGAGCAGTTCTTC,CASSFFSGGYNEQFF
.,TRBV30,.,TRBJ2-1,TGTGCCTCACAGGATGACAGCTACAATGAGCAGTTCTTC,CASQDDSYNEQFF
TRBD1,TRBV28,.,TRBJ1-5,TGTGCCAGCGCCCCGGACAGGGGGGAGCCCCAGCATTTT,CASAPDRGEPQHF
TRBD1,TRBV29-1,few,TRBJ2-1,TGCAGCGTTGAAACGGGACAGAGAACCCCGATCAATGAGCAGTTCTTC,CSVETGQRTPINEQFF
TRBD1,TRBV29-1,few,TRBJ2-1,TGCAGCGTCCGGCATGGGACAGCCTCCTACAATGAGCAGTTCTTC,CSVRHGTASYNEQFF
.,TRBV28,few,TRBJ2-7,TGTGCCAGCGGGCACGCACTTCTCGAGCAGTACTTC,CASGHALLEQYF
TRBD2,TRBV27,.,TRBJ2-1,TGTGCCAGCAGTCCACTGACTAGCGGGAAAGACAATGAGCAGTTCTTC,CASSPLTSGKDNEQFF
.,TRBV4-1,few,TRBJ1-2,TGCGCCAGCAGCCCTCGGAACGGGAGGAGTGGTGGCTACACCTTC,CASSPRNGRSGGYTF
TRBD1,TRBV14,.,TRBJ1-2,TGTGCCAGCAGCCCGACAGGGGAGCTAAGGAACTATGGCTACACCTTC,CASSPTGELRNYGYTF
.,TRBV30,few,TRBJ1-1,TGTGCCTGGAGTGTATGGGAGGGGAAAGCTTTCTTT,CAWSVWEGKAFF